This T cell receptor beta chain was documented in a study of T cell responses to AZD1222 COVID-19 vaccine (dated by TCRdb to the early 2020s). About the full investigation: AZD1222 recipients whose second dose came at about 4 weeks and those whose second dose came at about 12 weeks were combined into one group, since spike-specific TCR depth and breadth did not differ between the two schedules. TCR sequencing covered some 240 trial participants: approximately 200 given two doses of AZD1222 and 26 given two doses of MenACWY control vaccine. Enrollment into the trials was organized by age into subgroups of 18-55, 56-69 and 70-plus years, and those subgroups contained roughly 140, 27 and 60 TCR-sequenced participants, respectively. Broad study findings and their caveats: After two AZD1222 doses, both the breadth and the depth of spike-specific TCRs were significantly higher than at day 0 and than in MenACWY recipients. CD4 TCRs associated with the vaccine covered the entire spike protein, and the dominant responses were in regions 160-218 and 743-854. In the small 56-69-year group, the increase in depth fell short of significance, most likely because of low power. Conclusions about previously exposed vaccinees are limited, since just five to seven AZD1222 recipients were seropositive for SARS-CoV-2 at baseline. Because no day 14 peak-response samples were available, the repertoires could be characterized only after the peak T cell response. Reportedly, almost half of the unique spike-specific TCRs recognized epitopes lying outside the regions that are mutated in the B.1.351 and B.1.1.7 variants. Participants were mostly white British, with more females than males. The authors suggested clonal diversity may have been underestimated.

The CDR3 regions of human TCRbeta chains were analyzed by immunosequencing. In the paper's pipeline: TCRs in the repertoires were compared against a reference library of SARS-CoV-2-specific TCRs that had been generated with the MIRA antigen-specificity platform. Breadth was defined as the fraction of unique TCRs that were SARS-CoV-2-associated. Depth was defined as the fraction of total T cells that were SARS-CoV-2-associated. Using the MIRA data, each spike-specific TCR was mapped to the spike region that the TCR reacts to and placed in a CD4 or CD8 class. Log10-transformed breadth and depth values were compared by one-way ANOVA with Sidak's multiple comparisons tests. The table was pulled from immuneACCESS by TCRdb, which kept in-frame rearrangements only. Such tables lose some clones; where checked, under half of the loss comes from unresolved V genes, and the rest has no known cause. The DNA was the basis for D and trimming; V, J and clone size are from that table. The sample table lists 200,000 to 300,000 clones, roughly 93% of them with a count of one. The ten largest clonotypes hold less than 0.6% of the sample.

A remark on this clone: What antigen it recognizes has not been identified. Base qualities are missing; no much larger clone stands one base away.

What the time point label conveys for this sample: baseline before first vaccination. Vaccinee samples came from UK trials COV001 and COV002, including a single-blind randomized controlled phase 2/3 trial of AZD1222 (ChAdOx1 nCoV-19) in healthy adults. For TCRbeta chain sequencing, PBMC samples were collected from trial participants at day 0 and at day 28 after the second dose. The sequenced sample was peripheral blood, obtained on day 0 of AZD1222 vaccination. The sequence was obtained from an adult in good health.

The CDR3 protein sequence reads: CAIRPVLGGTQYF. The DNA sequence is TGTGCCATCAGACCTGTCCTCGGGGGAACCCAGTACTTC. The rearranged segments are TRBV28 and TRBJ2-5; TRBD2 could be the D gene, as 6 bases match. From the cysteine through the phenylalanine, the CDR3 covers 13 amino acids. Only the CDR3 part of the read is kept: 39 bases, read in frame from the first base. Between the V and J ends, shortened by 10 bases and 8 bases respectively, the junction contains 20 bases. The germline V gene sets CDR1 to MDHEN and CDR2 to SYDVKM. Full variable domain (CDR3 extended with the reference TRBV28 and TRBJ2-5 proteins): DVKVTQSSRYLVKRTGEKVFLECVQDMDHENMFWYRQDPGLGLRLIYFSYDVKMKEKGDIPEGYSVSREKKERFSLILESASTNQTSMYLCAIRPVLGGTQYFGPGTRLLVL.